A single sample is the source of the 5 T cell receptor beta chains below, sequenced in a study of OX40 agonist ivuxolimab in advanced cancers. Profiling relied on immunoSEQ multiplex PCR, and the TCRdb table lists in-frame clones only, not all of them. The repertoire has about 76,000 clones, over 75% of them found once; the top ten carry 5% to 6.5%. Source: CD4+ or CD8+ T cells sorted from blood, taken in a trial of the OX40 agonist ivuxolimab. All receptors come from an adult with an advanced solid tumor such as melanoma, head and neck, liver or kidney cancer.

The J gene is TRBJ1-2, the V gene TRBV4-1, with 8 positions matching TRBD1. Unmatched junction bases numbered 9, after V lost 7 bases and J lost 5 bases. Germline-derived CDR1 and CDR2 are MGHRA and YSYEKL. This CDR3 region has 14 residues. CDR3 protein: CASTSGQGYYGYTF. In DNA form, the CDR3 reads TGCGCCAGCACAAGTGGACAGGGTTATTATGGCTACACCTTC.

The chain carries TRBV2 and TRBJ2-7; 8 bases agree with TRBD1. Germline trimming cut 4 bases from V and 2 bases from J; bases unmatched to any gene: 13. In germline, CDR1 is SNHLY, CDR2 FYNNEI. CDR3 size: 17 residues. The CDR3 DNA reads as TGTGCCAGCAGTGGAATTGGCTTCGACAGGGGTACCTACGAGCAGTACTTC. Its protein product is CASSGIGFDRGTYEQYF.

This chain connects TRBV27 to TRBJ1-2, with 7 positions matching TRBD1. Germline assignment: CDR1 MNHEY and CDR2 SMNVEV (reference sequence). There are 13 residues in the CDR3. The V and J ends lost 6 bases and 3 bases, in that order; junction bases with no gene match: 4. CDR3 protein: CASSLTGDYGYTF. In nucleotides, the CDR3 is TGTGCCAGCAGCTTAACAGGGGACTATGGCTACACCTTC.

The chain couples TRBV25-1 to TRBJ1-4; no clear D. The CDR3 runs 14 residues. The V end lost 3 bases, the J end lost 5 bases, and 10 bases lay between the germline ends. Germline V gene data show CDR1 as MGHDK and CDR2 as SYGVNS. CDR3 region: CASSDGVGNEKLFF. CDR3 nucleotides: TGTGCCAGCAGTGATGGGGTGGGGAATGAAAAACTGTTTTTT.

This chain joins TRBV7-2 and TRBJ1-2; 10 nucleotides line up with TRBD1. The CDR3 is 15 amino acids. V was pared by 1 base and J by 4 bases, with 3 bases of the junction left unmatched. The germline V gene has CDR1 SGHTA and CDR2 FQGNSA. The chain's CDR3 is CASSLGTGGSYGYTF. The CDR3 bases are TGTGCCAGCAGCTTAGGGACAGGGGGAAGCTATGGCTACACCTTC.